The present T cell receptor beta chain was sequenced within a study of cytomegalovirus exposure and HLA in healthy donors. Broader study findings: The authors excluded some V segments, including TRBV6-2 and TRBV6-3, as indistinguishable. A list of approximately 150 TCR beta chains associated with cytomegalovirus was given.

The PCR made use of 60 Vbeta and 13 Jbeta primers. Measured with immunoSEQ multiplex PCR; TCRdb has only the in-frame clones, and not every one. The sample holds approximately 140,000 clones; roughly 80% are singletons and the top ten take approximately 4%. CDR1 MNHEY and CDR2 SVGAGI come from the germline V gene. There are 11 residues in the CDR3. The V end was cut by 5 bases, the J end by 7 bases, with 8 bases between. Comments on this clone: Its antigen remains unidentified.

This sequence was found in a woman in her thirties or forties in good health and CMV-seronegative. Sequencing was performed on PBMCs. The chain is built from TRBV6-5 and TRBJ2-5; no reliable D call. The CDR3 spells CASSASGTQYF. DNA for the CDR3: TGTGCCAGCAGTGCCTCGGGGACCCAGTACTTC.